This TCR beta chain came from a study of long-term antiretroviral therapy in people with HIV. The study's findings and limits: Blood in the study was drawn between the mid-2000s and the late 2010s, possibly under older ART regimens, which may be less effective than current ones. Spans of CDR3 length were tighter for HIV repertoires than for controls.

Prior to DNA extraction, the samples held about 1-11 million cryopreserved PBMC. On this clone itself: Its matching antigen is unknown.

The V and J ends lost 8 bases and 3 bases, in that order; junction bases with no gene match: 2. Germline CDR1 MNHEY, CDR2 SVGAGI. The CDR3 is made up of 12 amino acids. Version v3.0 of the immunoSEQ assay ran at survey level. The table came from immunoSEQ multiplex PCR; TCRdb's copy has only in-frame clones and leaves some out. The repertoire holds 25,000 to 35,000 clones, with roughly 93% as singletons. This TCR was recovered from a man between 45 and 60 years old with HIV. The starting material was unsorted PBMCs, obtained about 7.4 years after starting antiretroviral therapy. The chain couples TRBV6-5 to TRBJ2-7, with 9 positions matching TRBD1. The CDR3 sequence is CASADRGYEQYF. The CDR3 DNA reads as TGTGCCAGCGCGGACAGGGGCTACGAGCAGTACTTC.